Below are 20 T cell receptor beta chains sequenced from a single sample in a study of blood T cells in healthy people across ages. Primed by a sample-barcoded 5' primer and a J-beta primer mix, a second PCR proceeded for 7 to 11 cycles. TCRdb processed the 5' RACE reads anew with MiXCR; each CDR3 protein has one entry. The table shows some 700,000 distinct CDR3 sequences, with approximately 43% occurring only once. Input material: blood. The receptors derive from an older woman in good health.

The V and J genes are TRBV20-1 and TRBJ2-4; 9 bases align to TRBD1. Trimming removed 3 bases from V and 8 bases from J; junction bases left unmatched: 8. CDR1 and CDR2 from the germline V gene are DFQATT and SNEGSKA (reference sequence). CDR3 size: 14 residues. The DNA for the CDR3 is TGCAGTGCTAGTTTTGTACAGGGGGCATACATTCAGTACTTC. As protein: CSASFVQGAYIQYF.

About this clonotype itself: A much larger clone lies one base from this, so it may be a read error. This chain joins TRBV4-2 and TRBJ2-5; D possibly corresponds to TRBD2 (5 bases). The CDR3 sequence is 16 residues long. The germline V gene has CDR1 LGHNA and CDR2 YNFKEQ. In DNA form, the CDR3 reads TGTGCCAGCAACCAAGAGCTTAGGCGGGCCCAAGAGACCCAGTACTTC. It translates to CASNQELRRAQETQYF.

This chain joins TRBV20-1 and TRBJ1-5, with D unclear. The germline V gene has CDR1 DFQATT and CDR2 SNEGSKA (reference sequence). V dropped 6 bases and J dropped 5 bases, with 14 bases sitting between them. The length of the CDR3 is 13 residues. The CDR3 bases are TGCAGTGCGCGAGAGGTACCAGATCAGCCCCAGCATTTT. Encoded protein: CSAREVPDQPQHF.

This clonotype was counted many times. J is TRBJ2-7 and V is TRBV5-1, with TRBD2 matching 8 bases. The CDR3 totals 12 residues. Germline CDR1 and CDR2: SGHRS and YFSETQ. Trimming took 2 bases from V and 5 from J; bases not matched to a gene: 0. The CDR3 sequence is CASSLAGDEQYF. The CDR3 nucleotides are TGCGCCAGCAGCTTAGCGGGAGACGAGCAGTACTTC.

The V call is TRBV28, the J call TRBJ2-5; 10 bases fit TRBD2. V lost 7 bases and J lost 5; bases outside the gene matches: 7. The CDR3 runs to 14 residues. The germline CDR1 and CDR2 sequences are MDHEN and SYDVKM. As DNA, the CDR3 is TGTGCCAGCACCTACCAGGGACTAGCGGAGACCCAGTACTTC. Protein: CASTYQGLAETQYF.

The chain combines TRBV19 with TRBJ2-1, with unresolved D. CDR3 length: 16 amino acids. The V gene lost 0 bases and the J gene lost 10 bases, with 19 bases spanning the gap. Germline V gene data show CDR1 as LNHDA and CDR2 as SQIVND (reference sequence). The CDR3 coding sequence is TGTGCCAGTAGTATAGAGGTCTTTCGCAGCACAAGGGAGCAGTTCTTC. It is translated as CASSIEVFRSTREQFF.

Comments on this clonotype: A read error may explain this, as a much larger clone is one base away. The chain has TRBV29-1 and TRBJ1-2; D call uncertain. In germline, CDR1 is SQVTM, CDR2 ANQGSEA. CDR3 length equals 11 residues. V was shortened by 5 bases and J by 10 bases, with 14 bases between the two germline ends. CDR3 sequence reads: CSVLVYGDYTF. The CDR3 nucleotides are TGCAGCGTTTTAGTGTATGGTGACTACACCTTC.

CDR3 residues: CASSLDRLNTGELFF. CDR3 DNA: TGTGCCAGCAGCCTGGACAGGTTGAACACCGGGGAGCTGTTTTTT. The chain couples TRBV7-2 to TRBJ2-2; the match to TRBD1 covers 7 bases. The CDR3 has 15 amino acids. V lost 5 bases, J lost 1 base, and 4 bases stayed unmatched. CDR1 is SGHTA and CDR2 is FQGNSA in the germline V gene.

The V gene is TRBV6-2 or TRBV6-3, the J gene TRBJ2-5, with D tentatively TRBD1 (5 bases). V dropped 2 bases and J dropped 7 bases, with 17 bases sitting between them. Germline V gives CDR1 MNHEY, CDR2 SVGEGT. CDR3 length equals 15 residues. The CDR3 loop reads CASSYLPQQGGTQYF. The DNA of the CDR3 is TGTGCCAGCAGTTACCTCCCCCAGCAGGGTGGGACCCAGTACTTC.

This clonotype showed up just a few times. This chain links TRBV7-3 with TRBJ2-7, with 8 bases that match TRBD2. The CDR3 has 15 residues. Germline V gene data show CDR1 as SGHTA and CDR2 as FQGTGA. Losses at the gene ends were 3 bases for V and 7 bases for J; bases not matched to a gene: 11. CDR3 DNA sequence: TGTGCCAGCAGCTTCTTAGCGGGGTATTACAATGAGCAGTACTTC. Its protein product is CASSFLAGYYNEQYF.

This rearrangement joins TRBV12-3 or TRBV12-4 to TRBJ2-5; 9 positions match TRBD1. V was pared by 7 bases and J by 5 bases, with 20 bases of the junction left unmatched. This CDR3 is 18 amino acids long. The CDR3 sequence is CASTPVWEGQGGSETQYF. CDR3 nucleotide sequence: TGTGCCAGCACCCCAGTCTGGGAGGGACAGGGAGGTTCGGAGACCCAGTACTTC.

At least ten counts were recorded for this clonotype. The V and J genes are TRBV4-2 and TRBJ2-7; D call uncertain. Deletions cut 0 bases from V and 5 bases from J, with 5 bases between. Per germline, CDR1 LGHNA and CDR2 YNFKEQ. CDR3 size: 12 residues. The CDR3 loop is CASSQELNEQYF. The DNA for the CDR3 is TGTGCCAGCAGCCAAGAACTTAACGAGCAGTACTTC.

The chain joins TRBV4-3 to TRBJ1-6; no definite D call. From germline, CDR1 is LGHNA and CDR2 YSLEER. The CDR3 runs to 17 residues. V lost 0 bases, J lost 5 bases, and 14 bases lay in between. CDR3 in amino acids: CASSQDPIGADNSPLHF. DNA of the CDR3: TGCGCCAGCAGCCAAGATCCGATCGGCGCCGATAATTCACCCCTCCACTTT.

This clonotype was recorded at least ten times. The V and J genes are TRBV19 and TRBJ2-5, with no clear D. V was shortened by 5 bases and J by 1 base, with 14 bases between the two germline ends. This CDR3 is 15 amino acids long. Looked up from germline, CDR1 is LNHDA and CDR2 is SQIVND (reference sequence). CDR3 sequence: CASSAVPGPQETQYF. The DNA for the CDR3 is TGTGCCAGTAGTGCAGTTCCGGGTCCCCAAGAGACCCAGTACTTC. Complete variable domain (other parts from reference TRBV19 and TRBJ2-5): DGGITQSPKYLFRKEGQNVTLSCEQNLNHDAMYWYRQDPGQGLRLIYYSQIVNDFQKGDIAEGYSVSREKKESFPLTVTSAQKNPTAFYLCASSAVPGPQETQYFGPGTRLLVL.

In this sample, this clonotype turned up a few times. The rearrangement uses TRBV29-1 and TRBJ2-7; 7 nucleotides line up with TRBD2. The CDR3 length is 14 residues. The germline CDR1 and CDR2 sequences are SQVTM and ANQGSEA. Losses at the gene ends were 4 bases for V and 1 base for J; bases not matched to a gene: 7. CDR3 nucleotide sequence: TGCAGCGTTGCGTTAATTAGCGGGTCCTACGAGCAGTACTTC. Encoded protein: CSVALISGSYEQYF.

The J gene is TRBJ1-6, the V gene TRBV6-1; no firm D call. The germline gives CDR1 MNHNS, CDR2 SASEGT. There are 16 residues in the CDR3. V was trimmed by 1 base and J by 9 bases, leaving 16 bases between them. CDR3 bases: TGTGCCAGCAGTGAAGGGTGGGCCGACGGGAGTTCACCCCTCCACTTT. It specifies CASSEGWADGSSPLHF.

This clonotype has a handful of counts. The chain has TRBV7-2 and TRBJ1-2; 9 bases line up with TRBD1. The germline V gene has CDR1 SGHTA and CDR2 FQGNSA. V was pared by 0 bases and J by 6 bases, with 5 bases of the junction left unmatched. The CDR3 contains 15 residues. The CDR3 DNA reads as TGTGCCAGCAGCTTAGCGACGGGACAGGGCCATGGCTACACCTTC. It encodes CASSLATGQGHGYTF.

This clonotype occurred once. The V gene is TRBV6-2 or TRBV6-3, the J gene TRBJ2-1; D is unclear. Germline CDR1 is MNHEY and CDR2 is SVGEGT. The length of the CDR3 is 13 residues. The ends were cut back, 6 bases at V and 8 bases at J, with 14 bases in the middle. CDR3 DNA sequence: TGTGCCAGCAGAACACCCAGAGCCTATGAGCAGTTCTTC. It is translated as CASRTPRAYEQFF.

The chain recombines TRBV29-1 with TRBJ1-1, with D perhaps matching TRBD1 (6 bases). The V end was cut by 7 bases, the J end by 0 bases, with 12 bases between. Germline CDR1 is SQVTM and CDR2 is ANQGSEA. There are 13 residues in the CDR3. The CDR3 sequence is CSGNGQMNTEAFF. The CDR3 DNA sequence: TGCAGCGGAAATGGACAGATGAACACTGAAGCTTTCTTT. Full variable domain (missing parts from reference TRBV29-1 and TRBJ1-1): SAVISQKPSRDICQRGTSLTIQCQVDSQVTMMFWYRQQPGQSLTLIATANQGSEATYESGFVIDKFPISRPNLTFSTLTVSNMSPEDSSIYLCSGNGQMNTEAFFGQGTRLTVV.

The chain links TRBV6-5 to TRBJ2-7, with D perhaps matching TRBD2 (6 bases). Trimming shortened V by 2 bases and J by 3 bases, and 11 bases separated the two germline ends. The CDR3 consists of 14 residues. CDR1 and CDR2 (germline): MNHEY, SVGAGI. The CDR3 nucleotides are TGTGCCAGCAGTTACGGGCGGGGCCTCTACGAGCAGTACTTC. It translates to CASSYGRGLYEQYF.